Sequencing of this T cell receptor (beta chain) was carried out in a study of long-term antiretroviral therapy in people with HIV. Study-level background: The oldest specimens predate the 2015 immediate-ART recommendation by about a decade.

Study-wide results and caveats: HIV repertoires covered narrower CDR3 length ranges than controls did.

Per germline, CDR1 ENHRY and CDR2 SYGVKD. Trimming removed 10 bases at V and 5 bases at J, with 17 bases between. This CDR3 is built from 13 residues. On this clone itself: The target antigen is unknown.

Post-ART PBMC samples numbered at least two per donor, and pre-ART ones at least one. Investigators performed immunoSEQ version v3.0 at survey level. Sequencing was directed toward about 40,000-55,000 T-cell genomes in each sample. Measured with immunoSEQ multiplex PCR; TCRdb has only the in-frame clones, and not every one. The profile shows fewer than 20,000 clones, 86% of them singletons. Sequencing was performed on unsorted PBMCs, taken 0.5 years after starting antiretroviral therapy. The chain links TRBV10-3 to TRBJ1-1; D gene unclear. The TCR comes from a man between 35 and 55 years old with HIV. The chain's CDR3 is CATSPGVGTEAFF. For the CDR3, the DNA is TGTGCCACTTCACCCGGTGTTGGTACTGAAGCTTTCTTT.